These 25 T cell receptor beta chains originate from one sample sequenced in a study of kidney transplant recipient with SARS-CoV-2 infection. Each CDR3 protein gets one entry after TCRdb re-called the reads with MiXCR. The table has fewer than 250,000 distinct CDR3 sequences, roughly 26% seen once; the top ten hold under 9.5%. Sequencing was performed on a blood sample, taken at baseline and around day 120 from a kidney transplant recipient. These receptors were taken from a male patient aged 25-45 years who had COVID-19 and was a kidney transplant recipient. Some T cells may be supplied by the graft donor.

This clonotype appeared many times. Written as DNA, the CDR3 is TGTGCCAGCAGCCAATCAAGTAATATGAACACTGAAGCTTTCTTT. Translating gives CASSQSSNMNTEAFF. This rearrangement joins TRBV3-1 to TRBJ1-1; no definite D call. V was trimmed by 2 bases and J by 0 bases, leaving 10 bases between them. This CDR3 comprises 15 residues. Germline V gene data show CDR1 as LGHDT and CDR2 as YNNKEL (reference sequence).

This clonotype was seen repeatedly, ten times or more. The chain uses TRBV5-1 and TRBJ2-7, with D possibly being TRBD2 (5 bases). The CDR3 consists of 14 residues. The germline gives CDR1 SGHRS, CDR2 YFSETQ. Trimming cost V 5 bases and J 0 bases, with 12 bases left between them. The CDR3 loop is CASSFVGSSYEQYF. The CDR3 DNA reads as TGCGCCAGCAGTTTTGTGGGGAGCTCCTACGAGCAGTACTTC.

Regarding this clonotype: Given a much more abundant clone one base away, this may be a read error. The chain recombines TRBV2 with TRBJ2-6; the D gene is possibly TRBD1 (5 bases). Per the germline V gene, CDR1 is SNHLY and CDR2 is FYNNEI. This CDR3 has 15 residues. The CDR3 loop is CASSLDLSGANILTF. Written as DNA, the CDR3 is TGTGCCAGCAGTCTCGACCTCTCTGGGGCCAACATCCTGACTTTC.

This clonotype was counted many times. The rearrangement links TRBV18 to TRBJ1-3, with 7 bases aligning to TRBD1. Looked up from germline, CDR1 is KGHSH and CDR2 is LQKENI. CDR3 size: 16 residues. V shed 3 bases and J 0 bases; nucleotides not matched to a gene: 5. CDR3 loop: CASSPGQASSGNTIYF. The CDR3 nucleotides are TGTGCCAGCTCACCCGGACAGGCGTCCTCTGGAAACACCATATATTTT. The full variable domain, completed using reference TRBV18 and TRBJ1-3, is NAGVMQNPRHLVRRRGQEARLRCSPMKGHSHVYWYRQLPEEGLKFMVYLQKENIIDESGMPKERFSAEFPKEGPSILRIQQVVRGDSAAYFCASSPGQASSGNTIYFGEGSWLTVV.

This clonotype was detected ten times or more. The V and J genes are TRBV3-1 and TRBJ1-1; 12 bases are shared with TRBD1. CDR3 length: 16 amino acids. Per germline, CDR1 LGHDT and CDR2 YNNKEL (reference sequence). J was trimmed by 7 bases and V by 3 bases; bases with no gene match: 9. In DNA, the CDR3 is TGTGCCAGCAGCCAGGGTTTGGGACAGGGGGCTATTGAAGCTTTCTTT. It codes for CASSQGLGQGAIEAFF.

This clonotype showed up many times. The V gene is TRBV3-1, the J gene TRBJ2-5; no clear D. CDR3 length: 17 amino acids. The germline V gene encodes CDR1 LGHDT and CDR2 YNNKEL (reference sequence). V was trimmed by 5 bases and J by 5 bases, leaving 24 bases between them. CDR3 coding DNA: TGTGCCAGCAGCAGAGTATTTCCCATTTCTTTCTCTGAGACCCAGTACTTC. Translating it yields CASSRVFPISFSETQYF.

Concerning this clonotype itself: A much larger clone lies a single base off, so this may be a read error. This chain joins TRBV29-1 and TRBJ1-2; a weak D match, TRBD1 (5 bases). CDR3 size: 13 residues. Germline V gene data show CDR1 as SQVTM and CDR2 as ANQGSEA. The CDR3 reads CNVEEGLGYGYTF. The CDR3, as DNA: TGCAACGTTGAAGAGGGGCTGGGCTATGGCTACACCTTC. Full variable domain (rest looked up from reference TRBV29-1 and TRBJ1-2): SAVISQKPSRDICQRGTSLTIQCQVDSQVTMMFWYRQQPGQSLTLIATANQGSEATYESGFVIDKFPISRPNLTFSTLTVSNMSPEDSSIYLCNVEEGLGYGYTFGSGTRLTVV.

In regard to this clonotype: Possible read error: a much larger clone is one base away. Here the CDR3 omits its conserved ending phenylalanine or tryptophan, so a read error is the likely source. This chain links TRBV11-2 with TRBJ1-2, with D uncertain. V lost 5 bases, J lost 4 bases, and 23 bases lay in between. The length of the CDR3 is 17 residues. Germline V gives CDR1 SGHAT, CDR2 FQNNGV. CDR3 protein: CASSVCETSRKTYGYTI. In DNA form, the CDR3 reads TGTGCCAGCAGCGTATGTGAAACAAGCAGAAAGACCTATGGCTACACCATC.

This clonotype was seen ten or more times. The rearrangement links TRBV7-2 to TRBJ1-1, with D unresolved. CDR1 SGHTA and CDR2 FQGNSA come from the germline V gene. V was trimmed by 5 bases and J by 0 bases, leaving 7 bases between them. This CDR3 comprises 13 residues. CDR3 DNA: TGTGCCAGCAGCGCGGCAGTGAACACTGAAGCTTTCTTT. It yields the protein CASSAAVNTEAFF.

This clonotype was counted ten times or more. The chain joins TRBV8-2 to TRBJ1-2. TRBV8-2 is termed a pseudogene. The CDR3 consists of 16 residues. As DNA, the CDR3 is TGTGGCAGTTCGGGTGCTGATAGCCGAAAGACCTATGGCTACACCTTC. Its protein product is CGSSGADSRKTYGYTF.

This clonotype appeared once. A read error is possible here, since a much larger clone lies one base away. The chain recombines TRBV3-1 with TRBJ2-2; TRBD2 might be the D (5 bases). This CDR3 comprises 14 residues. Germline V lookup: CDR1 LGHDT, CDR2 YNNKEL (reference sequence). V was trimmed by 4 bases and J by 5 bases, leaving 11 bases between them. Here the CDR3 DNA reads TGTGCCAGCAGCCGAGGGCTAGGTACCGGGGAGCTGTTTTTT. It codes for CASSRGLGTGELFF.

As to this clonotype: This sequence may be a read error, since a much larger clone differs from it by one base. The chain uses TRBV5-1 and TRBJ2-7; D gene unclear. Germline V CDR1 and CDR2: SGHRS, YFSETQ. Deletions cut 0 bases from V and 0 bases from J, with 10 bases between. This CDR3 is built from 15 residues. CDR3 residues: CASSLVQVPSYEQYF. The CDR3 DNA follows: TGCGCCAGCAGCTTGGTGCAGGTACCCTCCTACGAGCAGTACTTC.

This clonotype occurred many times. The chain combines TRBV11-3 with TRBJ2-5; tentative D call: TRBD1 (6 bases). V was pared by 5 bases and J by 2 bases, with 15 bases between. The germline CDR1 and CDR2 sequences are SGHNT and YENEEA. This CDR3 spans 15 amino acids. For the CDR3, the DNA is TGTGCCAGCAGCCAGGATGGGGGCGAGCAAGAGACCCAGTACTTC. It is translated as CASSQDGGEQETQYF.

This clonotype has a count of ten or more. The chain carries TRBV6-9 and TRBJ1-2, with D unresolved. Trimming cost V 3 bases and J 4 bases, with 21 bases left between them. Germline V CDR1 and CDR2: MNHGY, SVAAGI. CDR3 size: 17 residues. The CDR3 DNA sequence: TGTGCCAGCAGTTACGTGCAGCCTTACGGAAAGACCTATGGCTACACCTTC. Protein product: CASSYVQPYGKTYGYTF.

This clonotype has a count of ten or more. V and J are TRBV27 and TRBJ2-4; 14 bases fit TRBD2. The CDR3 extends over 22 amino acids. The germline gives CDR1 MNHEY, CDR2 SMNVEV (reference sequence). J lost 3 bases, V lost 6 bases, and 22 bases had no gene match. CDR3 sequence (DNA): TGTGCCAGCAGACCTTTCCTTTCTGCCGGGACTAGCGGGAGAGGGGACAAAAACATTCAGTACTTC. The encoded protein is CASRPFLSAGTSGRGDKNIQYF.

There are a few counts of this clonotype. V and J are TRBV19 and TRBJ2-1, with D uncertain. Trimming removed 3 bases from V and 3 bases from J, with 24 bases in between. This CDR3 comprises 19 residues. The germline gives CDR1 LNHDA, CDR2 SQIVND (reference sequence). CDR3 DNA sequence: TGTGCCAGTAGTATGGAAGGGTATTCCCCGACCTCCCACTACAATGAGCAGTTCTTC. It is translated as CASSMEGYSPTSHYNEQFF.

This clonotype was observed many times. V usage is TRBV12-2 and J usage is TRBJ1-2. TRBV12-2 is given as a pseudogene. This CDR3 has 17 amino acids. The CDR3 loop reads CASRIRGTPRKTYGYTF. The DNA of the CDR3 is TGTGCAAGTCGCATAAGAGGGACTCCACGAAAGACCTATGGCTACACCTTC.

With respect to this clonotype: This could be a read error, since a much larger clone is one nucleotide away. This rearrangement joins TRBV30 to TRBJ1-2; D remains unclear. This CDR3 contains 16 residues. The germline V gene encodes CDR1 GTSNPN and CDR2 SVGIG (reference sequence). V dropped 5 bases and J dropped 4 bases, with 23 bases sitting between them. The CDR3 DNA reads TGTGCCTGGTACGTACGGCGTTATAGAAAGGCCTATGGCTACACCTTC. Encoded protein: CAWYVRRYRKAYGYTF.

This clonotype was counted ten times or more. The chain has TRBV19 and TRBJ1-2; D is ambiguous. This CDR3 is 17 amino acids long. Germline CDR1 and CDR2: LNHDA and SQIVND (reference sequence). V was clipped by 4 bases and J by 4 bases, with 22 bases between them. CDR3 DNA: TGTGCCAGTAGTAATTGTTTGACAAATCGAAAGACCTATGGCTACACCTTC. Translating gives CASSNCLTNRKTYGYTF.

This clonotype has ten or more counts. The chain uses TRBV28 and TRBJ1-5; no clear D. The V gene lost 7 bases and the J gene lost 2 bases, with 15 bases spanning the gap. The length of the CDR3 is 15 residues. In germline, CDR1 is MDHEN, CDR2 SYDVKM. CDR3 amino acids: CASNRESVRNQPQHF. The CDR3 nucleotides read TGTGCCAGCAACCGGGAGTCCGTGCGCAATCAGCCCCAGCATTTT.

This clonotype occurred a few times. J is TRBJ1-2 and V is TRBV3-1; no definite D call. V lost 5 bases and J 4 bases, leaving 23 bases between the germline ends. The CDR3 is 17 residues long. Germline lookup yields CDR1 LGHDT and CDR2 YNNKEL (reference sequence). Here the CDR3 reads CASSSVPTLRKTYGYTF. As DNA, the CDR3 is TGTGCCAGCAGCTCCGTGCCCACCCTTCGAAAGACCTATGGCTACACCTTC.

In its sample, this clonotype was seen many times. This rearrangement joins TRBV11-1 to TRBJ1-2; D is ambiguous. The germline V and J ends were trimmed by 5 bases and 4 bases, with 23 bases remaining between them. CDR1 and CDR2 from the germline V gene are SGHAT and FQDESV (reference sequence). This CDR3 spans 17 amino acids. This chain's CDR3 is CASSVGGKAGKTYGYTF. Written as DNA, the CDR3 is TGTGCCAGCAGCGTTGGAGGTAAGGCTGGAAAGACCTATGGCTACACCTTC.

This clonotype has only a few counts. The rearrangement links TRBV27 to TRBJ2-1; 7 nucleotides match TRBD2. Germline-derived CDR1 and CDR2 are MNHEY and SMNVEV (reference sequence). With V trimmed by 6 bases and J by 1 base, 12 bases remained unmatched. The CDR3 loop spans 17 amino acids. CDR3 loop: CASRSGEGGVSYNEQFF. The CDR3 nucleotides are TGTGCCAGCAGATCGGGGGAGGGCGGAGTTTCCTACAATGAGCAGTTCTTC.

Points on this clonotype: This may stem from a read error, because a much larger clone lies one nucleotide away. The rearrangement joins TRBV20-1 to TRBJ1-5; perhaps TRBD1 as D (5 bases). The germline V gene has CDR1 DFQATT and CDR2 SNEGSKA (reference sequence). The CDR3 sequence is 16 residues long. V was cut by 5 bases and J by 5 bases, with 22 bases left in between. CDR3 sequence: CSAGPRGRRGHQPQHF. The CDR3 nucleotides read TGCAGTGCTGGTCCCCGCGGACGGAGGGGACATCAGCCCCAGCATTTT.

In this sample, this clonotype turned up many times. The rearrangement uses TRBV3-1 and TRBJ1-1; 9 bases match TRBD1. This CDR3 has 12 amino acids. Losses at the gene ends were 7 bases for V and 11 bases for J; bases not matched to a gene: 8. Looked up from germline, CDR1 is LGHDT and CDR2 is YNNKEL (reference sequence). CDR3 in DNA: TGTGCCAGCAACCCGGGGACAGGGAATGCTTTCTTT. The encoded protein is CASNPGTGNAFF. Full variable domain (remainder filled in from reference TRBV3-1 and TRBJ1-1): DTAVSQTPKYLVTQMGNDKSIKCEQNLGHDTMYWYKQDSKKFLKIMFSYNNKELIINETVPNRFSPKSPDKAHLNLHINSLELGDSAVYFCASNPGTGNAFFGQGTRLTVV.